These 14 T cell receptor beta chains share one sample of origin, sequenced in a study of blood T cell repertoires in COVID-19 (dated by TCRdb to 2018 to 2020). Libraries were built with the immunoSEQ multiplex PCR assay. Held by TCRdb, this immuneACCESS table contains in-frame sequences only and omits some clones. Under half of the omission traces to an unresolved V gene where checked; the cause of the rest is unknown. For this sample the table gives 60,000 to 75,000 clones, of which roughly 88% were detected only once. The top ten clones comprise roughly 4% of the sample. Sequenced: peripheral blood. These receptors all stem from a human donor in a cohort sampled during active COVID-19.

The chain links TRBV7-2 to TRBJ2-7; 7 bases agree with TRBD1. The germline V gene has CDR1 SGHTA and CDR2 FQGNSA. V lost 4 bases and J lost 2; bases outside the gene matches: 17. CDR3 length: 18 amino acids. CDR3 DNA: TGTGCCAGCAGCTCCTTAGCCCCAGAATGGGACAGCCCCTACGAGCAGTACTTC. Protein product: CASSSLAPEWDSPYEQYF.

The CDR3 DNA reads as TGTGCCAGCAGCCCCCCCCACAGGGGGCGGAAGCCCCAGCATTTT. Protein product: CASSPPHRGRKPQHF. The chain combines TRBV5-8 with TRBJ1-5; TRBD1 agrees at 9 bases. J gave up 8 bases and V 4 bases, and 10 bases lay outside the gene matches. This CDR3 spans 15 amino acids. Germline V lookup: CDR1 SGHTS, CDR2 YDEGEE. Supplemented by reference TRBV5-8 and TRBJ1-5, the full variable domain reads EAGVTQSPTHLIKTRGQQATLRCSPISGHTSVYWYQQALGLGLQFLLWYDEGEERNRGNFPPRFSGRQFPNYSSELNVNALELEDSALYLCASSPPHRGRKPQHFGDGTRLSIL.

CDR3: CASTQGTDYTF. Here the CDR3 DNA reads TGTGCCAGCACCCAAGGCACAGACTACACCTTC. V usage is TRBV6-6 and J usage is TRBJ1-2; unclear D gene. The CDR3 is made up of 11 amino acids. The germline V gene encodes CDR1 MNHNY and CDR2 SVGAGI (reference sequence). Trimming took 7 bases from V and 10 from J, leaving 13 bases between them.

This chain links TRBV28 with TRBJ2-1, with 8 bases lining up with TRBD1. Germline loops: CDR1 MDHEN, CDR2 SYDVKM. Germline trimming cut 8 bases from V and 8 bases from J; bases unmatched to any gene: 5. The CDR3 contains 12 residues. In nucleotides, the CDR3 is TGTGCCAGCGGTGACAGGGGCGATGAGCAGTTCTTC. It is translated as CASGDRGDEQFF.

The V and J genes are TRBV13 and TRBJ1-1; D is ambiguous. The V end was cut by 5 bases, the J end by 0 bases, with 31 bases between. The CDR3 spans 21 residues. Looked up from germline, CDR1 is PRHDT and CDR2 is FYEKMQ (reference sequence). The CDR3 loop reads CASSLLETYLGGPVMNTEAFF. DNA of the CDR3: TGTGCCAGCAGCCTTTTGGAAACTTATCTCGGAGGACCGGTCATGAACACTGAAGCTTTCTTT.

The chain has TRBV24-1 and TRBJ1-2; D unclear. V was trimmed by 3 bases and J by 4 bases, leaving 14 bases between them. This CDR3 is 15 amino acids long. Germline CDR1 reads KGHDR; CDR2 reads SFDVKD. The CDR3 loop is CATSDTSDGGYGYTF. For the CDR3, the DNA is TGTGCCACCAGTGATACCTCAGACGGAGGCTATGGCTACACCTTC.

The chain couples TRBV13 to TRBJ2-3; 11 bases fit TRBD2. V shed 1 base, J shed 4 bases, and the junction held 1 base outside the gene matches. The CDR3 loop spans 15 amino acids. From germline, CDR1 is PRHDT and CDR2 FYEKMQ (reference sequence). The CDR3 loop reads CASSLVGLAADTQYF. In nucleotides, the CDR3 is TGTGCCAGCAGCTTAGTGGGACTAGCGGCAGATACGCAGTATTTT.

The chain couples TRBV4-3 to TRBJ2-2; 7 nucleotides agree with TRBD2. J lost 6 bases, V lost 3 bases, and 7 bases had no gene match. Germline V gene lookup returns CDR1 LGHNA and CDR2 YSLEER. The CDR3 contains 15 residues. DNA of the CDR3: TGCGCCAGCAGCCACCAGGCCCGGGGGGCCGGGGAGCTGTTTTTT. Its translation is CASSHQARGAGELFF.

The CDR3 sequence: CASSAGQSSPLHF. DNA for the CDR3: TGTGCCAGCAGCGCGGGACAGTCTTCACCCCTCCACTTT. The chain is built from TRBV9 and TRBJ1-6; 7 bases are a match to TRBD1. V gave up 3 bases and J gave up 9 bases; unmatched junction bases: 3. The CDR3 has 13 amino acids. The germline V gene has CDR1 SGDLS and CDR2 YYNGEE.

The CDR3 loop reads CASSFSTGGMGTEAFF. CDR3 nucleotides: TGCGCCAGCAGCTTTAGTACAGGGGGCATGGGCACTGAAGCTTTCTTT. This chain connects TRBV5-1 to TRBJ1-1, with 9 bases aligning to TRBD1. Germline CDR1 and CDR2: SGHRS and YFSETQ. The CDR3 runs to 16 residues. Germline trimming cut 2 bases from V and 4 bases from J; bases unmatched to any gene: 9.

V gene TRBV12-3 or TRBV12-4 combines with J gene TRBJ2-7; 8 bases are shared with TRBD2. With 6 bases clipped from V and 3 bases from J, the junction kept 4 bases outside the gene matches. The CDR3 loop spans 13 amino acids. The CDR3 loop is CASSLSGSYEQYF. Here the CDR3 DNA reads TGTGCCAGCAGCTTAAGCGGGAGCTACGAGCAGTACTTC.

V and J are TRBV27 and TRBJ2-7, with 13 bases matching TRBD2. The CDR3 length is 16 residues. V shed 2 bases and J 5 bases; nucleotides not matched to a gene: 6. Germline assignment: CDR1 MNHEY and CDR2 SMNVEV (reference sequence). The DNA for the CDR3 is TGTGCCAGCAGTTTAGTACTAGCGGGAGGGATCGACGAGCAGTACTTC. This encodes CASSLVLAGGIDEQYF.

The V gene is TRBV11-3, the J gene TRBJ2-1; D not certain. The CDR3 runs to 14 residues. The V end lost 2 bases, the J end lost 1 base, and 6 bases lay between the germline ends. Per germline, CDR1 SGHNT and CDR2 YENEEA. CDR3 protein: CASSLTRSYNEQFF. CDR3 bases: TGTGCCAGCAGCTTAACCAGATCCTACAATGAGCAGTTCTTC.

The rearrangement links TRBV19 to TRBJ1-1, with 7 bases that match TRBD1. Looked up from germline, CDR1 is LNHDA and CDR2 is SQIVND (reference sequence). The V gene end was trimmed by 8 bases and the J gene end by 5 bases; junction bases not matched to a gene: 11. The CDR3 has 14 amino acids. The chain's CDR3 is CASSLRQGKTEAFF. The CDR3 region has the DNA TGTGCCAGTTCGCTCCGACAGGGTAAAACTGAAGCTTTCTTT. The entire variable domain, with the rest obtained from reference TRBV19 and TRBJ1-1, is as follows: DGGITQSPKYLFRKEGQNVTLSCEQNLNHDAMYWYRQDPGQGLRLIYYSQIVNDFQKGDIAEGYSVSREKKESFPLTVTSAQKNPTAFYLCASSLRQGKTEAFFGQGTRLTVV.